The TCR beta chain described here comes from a study of blood T cell repertoires in COVID-19. Germline V gene sequence: CDR1 LNHDA, CDR2 SQIVND (reference sequence). Trimming removed 6 bases from V and 1 base from J, with 12 bases in between. This CDR3 is 14 amino acids long. Using immunoSEQ multiplex PCR, the repertoire was profiled, and TCRdb retains in-frame clones only, with some absent. The top ten hold about 2.7% of the sample, which has under 200,000 clones, 80% to 85% seen once. This receptor was obtained from a human donor with acute or convalescent COVID-19. The donor label of this sample is uncertain. The material sequenced was peripheral blood. The genes are TRBV19 and TRBJ2-5; D perhaps matches TRBD1 (6 bases). This CDR3 is CASREGTPQETQYF. The CDR3 nucleotides are TGTGCCAGTAGAGAGGGGACACCCCAAGAGACCCAGTACTTC.